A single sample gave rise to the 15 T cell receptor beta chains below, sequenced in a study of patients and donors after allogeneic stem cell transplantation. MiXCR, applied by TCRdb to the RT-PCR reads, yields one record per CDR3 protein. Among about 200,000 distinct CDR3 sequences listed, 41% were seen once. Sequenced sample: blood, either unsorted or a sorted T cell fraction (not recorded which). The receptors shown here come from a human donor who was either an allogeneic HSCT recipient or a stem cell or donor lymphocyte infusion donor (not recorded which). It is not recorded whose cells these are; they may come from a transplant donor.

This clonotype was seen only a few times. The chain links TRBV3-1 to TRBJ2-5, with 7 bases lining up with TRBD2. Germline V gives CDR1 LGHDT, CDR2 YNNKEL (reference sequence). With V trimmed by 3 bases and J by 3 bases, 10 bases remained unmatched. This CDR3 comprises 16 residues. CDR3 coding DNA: TGTGCCAGCAGCCATTATAGGTGGGAGGGAAAAGAGACCCAGTACTTC. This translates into CASSHYRWEGKETQYF.

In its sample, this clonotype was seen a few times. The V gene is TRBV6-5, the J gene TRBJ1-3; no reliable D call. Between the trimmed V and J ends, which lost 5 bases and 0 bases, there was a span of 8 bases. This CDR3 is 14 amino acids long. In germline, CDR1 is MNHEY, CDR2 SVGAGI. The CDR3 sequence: CASSRLSSGNTIYF. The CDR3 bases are TGTGCCAGCAGTCGACTGAGCTCTGGAAACACCATATATTTT.

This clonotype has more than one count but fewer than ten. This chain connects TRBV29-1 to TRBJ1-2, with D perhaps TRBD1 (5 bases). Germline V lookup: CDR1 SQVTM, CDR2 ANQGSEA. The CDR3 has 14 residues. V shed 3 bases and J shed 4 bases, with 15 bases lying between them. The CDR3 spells CSVEQGVLVYGYTF. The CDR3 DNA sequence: TGCAGCGTTGAGCAAGGGGTTCTCGTCTATGGCTACACCTTC.

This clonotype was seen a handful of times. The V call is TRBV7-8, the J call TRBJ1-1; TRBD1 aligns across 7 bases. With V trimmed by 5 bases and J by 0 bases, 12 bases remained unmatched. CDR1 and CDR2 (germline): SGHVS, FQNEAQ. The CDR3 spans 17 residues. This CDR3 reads CASSLWDSDLMNTEAFF. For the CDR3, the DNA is TGTGCCAGCAGCCTCTGGGACAGCGATTTAATGAACACTGAAGCTTTCTTT.

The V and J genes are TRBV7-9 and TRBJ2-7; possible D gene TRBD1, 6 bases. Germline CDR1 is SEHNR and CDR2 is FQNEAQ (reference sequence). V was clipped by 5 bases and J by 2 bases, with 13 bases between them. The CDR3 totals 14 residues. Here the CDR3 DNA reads TGTGCCAGCAGCCGGGACACGACTGCCTACGAGCAGTACTTC. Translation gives CASSRDTTAYEQYF. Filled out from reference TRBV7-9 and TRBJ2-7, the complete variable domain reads DTGVSQNPRHKITKRGQNVTFRCDPISEHNRLYWYRQTLGQGPEFLTYFQNEAQLEKSRLLSDRFSAERPKGSFSTLEIQRTEQGDSAMYLCASSRDTTAYEQYFGPGTRLTVT.

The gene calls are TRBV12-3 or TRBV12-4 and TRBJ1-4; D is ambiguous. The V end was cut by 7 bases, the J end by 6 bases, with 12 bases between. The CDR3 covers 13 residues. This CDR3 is CASTRHRDEKLFF. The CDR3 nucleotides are TGTGCCAGCACCCGGCATAGGGATGAAAAACTGTTTTTT.

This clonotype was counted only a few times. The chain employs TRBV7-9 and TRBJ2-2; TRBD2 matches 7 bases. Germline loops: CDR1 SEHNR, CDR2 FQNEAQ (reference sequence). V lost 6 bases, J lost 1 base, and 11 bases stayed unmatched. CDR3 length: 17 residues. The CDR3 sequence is CASRHREGGRNTGELFF. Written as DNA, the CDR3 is TGTGCCAGCAGACATAGAGAAGGCGGGAGGAACACCGGGGAGCTGTTTTTT. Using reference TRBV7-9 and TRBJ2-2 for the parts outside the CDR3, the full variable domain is DTGVSQNPRHKITKRGQNVTFRCDPISEHNRLYWYRQTLGQGPEFLTYFQNEAQLEKSRLLSDRFSAERPKGSFSTLEIQRTEQGDSAMYLCASRHREGGRNTGELFFGEGSRLTVL.

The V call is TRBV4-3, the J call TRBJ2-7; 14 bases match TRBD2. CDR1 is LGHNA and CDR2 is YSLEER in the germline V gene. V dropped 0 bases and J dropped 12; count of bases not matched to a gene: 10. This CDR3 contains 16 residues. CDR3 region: CASSQELGLAGGTPYF. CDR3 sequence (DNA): TGCGCCAGCAGCCAAGAGTTAGGACTAGCGGGAGGCACCCCGTACTTC.

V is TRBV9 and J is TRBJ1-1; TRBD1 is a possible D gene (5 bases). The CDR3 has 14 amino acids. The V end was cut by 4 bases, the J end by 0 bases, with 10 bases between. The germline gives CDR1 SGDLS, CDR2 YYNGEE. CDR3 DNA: TGTGCCAGCAGCAAGGGGAGCTTGAACACTGAAGCTTTCTTT. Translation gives CASSKGSLNTEAFF.

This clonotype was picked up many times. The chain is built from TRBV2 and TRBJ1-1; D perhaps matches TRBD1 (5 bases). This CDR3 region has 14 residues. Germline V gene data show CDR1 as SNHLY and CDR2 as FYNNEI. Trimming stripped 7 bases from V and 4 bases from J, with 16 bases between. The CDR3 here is CASNTGREGTEAFF. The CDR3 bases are TGTGCCAGCAATACGGGGCGGGAAGGCACTGAAGCTTTCTTT.

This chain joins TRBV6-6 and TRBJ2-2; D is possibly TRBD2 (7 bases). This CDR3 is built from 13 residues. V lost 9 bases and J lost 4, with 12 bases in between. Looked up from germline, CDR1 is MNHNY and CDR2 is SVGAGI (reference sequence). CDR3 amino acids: CASQRGATGELFF. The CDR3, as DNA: TGTGCCAGTCAACGGGGGGCCACCGGGGAGCTGTTTTTT.

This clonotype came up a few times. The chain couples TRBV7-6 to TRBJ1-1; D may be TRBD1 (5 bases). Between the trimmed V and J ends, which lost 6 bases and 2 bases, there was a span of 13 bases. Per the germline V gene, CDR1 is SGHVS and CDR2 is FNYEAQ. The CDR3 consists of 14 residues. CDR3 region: CASSYQGVNTEAFF. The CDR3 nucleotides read TGTGCCAGCAGTTATCAGGGTGTAAACACTGAAGCTTTCTTT. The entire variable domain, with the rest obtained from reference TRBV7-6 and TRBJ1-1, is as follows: GAGVSQSPRYKVTKRGQDVALRCDPISGHVSLYWYRQALGQGPEFLTYFNYEAQQDKSGLPNDRFSAERPEGSISTLTIQRTEQRDSAMYRCASSYQGVNTEAFFGQGTRLTVV.

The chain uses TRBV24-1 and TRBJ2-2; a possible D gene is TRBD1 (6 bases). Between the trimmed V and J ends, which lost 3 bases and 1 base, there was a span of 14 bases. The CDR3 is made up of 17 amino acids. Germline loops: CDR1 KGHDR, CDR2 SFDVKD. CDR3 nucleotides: TGTGCCACCAGTGATCCCCAGGACAGTAGGAACACCGGGGAGCTGTTTTTT. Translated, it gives CATSDPQDSRNTGELFF.

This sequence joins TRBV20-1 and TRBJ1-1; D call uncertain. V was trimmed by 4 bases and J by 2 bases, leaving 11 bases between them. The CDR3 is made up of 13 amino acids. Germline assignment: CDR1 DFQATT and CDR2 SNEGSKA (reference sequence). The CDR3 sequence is CSANHKRNTEAFF. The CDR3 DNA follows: TGCAGTGCTAACCACAAAAGAAACACTGAAGCTTTCTTT.

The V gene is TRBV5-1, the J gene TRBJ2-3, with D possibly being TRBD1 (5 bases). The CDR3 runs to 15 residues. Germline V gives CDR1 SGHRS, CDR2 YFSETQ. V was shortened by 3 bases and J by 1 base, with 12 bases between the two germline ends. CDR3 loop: CASSSTGAGTDTQYF. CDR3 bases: TGCGCCAGCAGCTCTACAGGTGCCGGCACAGATACGCAGTATTTT.